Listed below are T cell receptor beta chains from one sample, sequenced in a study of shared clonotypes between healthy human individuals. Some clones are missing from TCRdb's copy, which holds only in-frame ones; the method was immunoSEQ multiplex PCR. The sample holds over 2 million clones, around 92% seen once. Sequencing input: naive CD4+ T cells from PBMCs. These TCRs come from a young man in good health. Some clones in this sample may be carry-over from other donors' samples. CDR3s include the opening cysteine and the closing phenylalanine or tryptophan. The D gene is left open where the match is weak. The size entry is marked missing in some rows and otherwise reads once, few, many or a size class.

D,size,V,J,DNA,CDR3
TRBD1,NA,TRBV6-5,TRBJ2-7,TGTGCCAGCAGTTACTCACAGGGGGCGCCGATCTACGAGCAGTACTTC,CASSYSQGAPIYEQYF
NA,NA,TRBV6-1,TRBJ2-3,TGTGCCAGCGCCGGGGCAGATACGCAGTATTTT,CASAGADTQYF
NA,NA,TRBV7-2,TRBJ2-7,TGTGCCAGCAGCTCGGTGGGGGGTTACGAGCAGTACTTC,CASSSVGGYEQYF
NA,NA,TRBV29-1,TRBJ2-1,TGCAGCGTTGTGGGGAGCTCCTACAATGAGCAGTTCTTC,CSVVGSSYNEQFF
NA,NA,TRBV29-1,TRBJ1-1,TGCAGCGTTGCGGCAGGCAGATATGTCGGAGCTTTCTTT,CSVAAGRYVGAFF
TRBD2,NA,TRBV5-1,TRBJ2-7,TGCGCCAGCAGCCCGGATAGGTCGTTAGCGGGAGCAGGCTACGAGCAGTACTTC,CASSPDRSLAGAGYEQYF
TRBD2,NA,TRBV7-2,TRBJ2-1,TGTGCCAGCAGCACCGGGACTAGCGGGAACAATGAGCAGTTCTTC,CASSTGTSGNNEQFF
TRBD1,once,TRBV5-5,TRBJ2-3,TGTGCCAGCAGTCCGACAGGGGGGACCACAGATACGCAGTATTTT,CASSPTGGTTDTQYF
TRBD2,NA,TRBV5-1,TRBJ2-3,TGCGCCAGCAGCTTGGCCGTACTAGCGCGAGCCAGCACAGATACGCAGTATTTT,CASSLAVLARASTDTQYF
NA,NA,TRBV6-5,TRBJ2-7,TGTGCCAGCAGTTACTCCCGGCGGTCTTACGAGCAGTACTTC,CASSYSRRSYEQYF
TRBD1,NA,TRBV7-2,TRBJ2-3,TGTGCCAGCAGCTCAGGGGGCATCCTCAGGGTACATACGCAGTATTTT,CASSSGGILRVHTQYF
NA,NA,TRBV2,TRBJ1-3,TGTGCCAGCAGCGGACAGTTTAGAAACACCATATATTTT,CASSGQFRNTIYF
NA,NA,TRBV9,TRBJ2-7,TGTGCCAGCAGTCTCAATGACGGTCCCTACGAGCAGTACTTC,CASSLNDGPYEQYF
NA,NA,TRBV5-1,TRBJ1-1,TGCGCCAGCAGCGCCGGACCCTCGAACACTGAAGCTTTCTTT,CASSAGPSNTEAFF
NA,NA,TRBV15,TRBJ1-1,TGTGCCACCAGCTCCGATCTGAACACTGAAGCTTTCTTT,CATSSDLNTEAFF
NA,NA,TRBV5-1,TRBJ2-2,TGCGCCAGCAGCCCGGCGACTCTTGGGGAGCTGTTTTTT,CASSPATLGELFF
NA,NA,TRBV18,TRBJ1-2,TGTGCCAGCTCACCCGCTTCCTATGCAGCAACAACTAACTATGGCTACACCTTC,CASSPASYAATTNYGYTF
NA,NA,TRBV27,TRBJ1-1,TGTGCCAGCAGTTTTCGAGCTATGACCACTGAAGCTTTCTTT,CASSFRAMTTEAFF
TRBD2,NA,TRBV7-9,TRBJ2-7,TGTGCCAGCAGTCGAACTAGCGGGAGCTCCTACGAGCAGTACTTC,CASSRTSGSSYEQYF
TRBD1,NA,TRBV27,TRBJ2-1,TGTGCCAGCAGTTCGACAGGGGGAACGAGGAATGAGCAGTTCTTC,CASSSTGGTRNEQFF
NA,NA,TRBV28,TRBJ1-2,TGTGCCAGCAGTCTCGAATATGGCTACACCTTC,CASSLEYGYTF
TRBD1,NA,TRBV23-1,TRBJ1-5,TGCGCCAGCAGTCAATCGGGGAGGGACAGGGGGCTAATTTCAGGCAATCAGCCCCAGCATTTT,CASSQSGRDRGLISGNQPQHF
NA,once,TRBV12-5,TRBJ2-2,TGTGCTAGTGGCATAGACACCGGGGAGCTGTTTTTT,CASGIDTGELFF
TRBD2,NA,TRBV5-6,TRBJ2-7,TGTGCCAGCAGCCCGCCAGCGGGAGGGCCGCACGAGCAGTACTTC,CASSPPAGGPHEQYF
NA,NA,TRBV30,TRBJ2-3,TGTGCCTGGAGTGTGATTAGGCAAGATACGCAGTATTTT,CAWSVIRQDTQYF
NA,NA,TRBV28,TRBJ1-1,TGTGCCAGCAGTCCCCTCAGGAACACTGAAGCTTTCTTT,CASSPLRNTEAFF
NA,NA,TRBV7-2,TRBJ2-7,TGTGCCAGCAGTTGGGGTTCCTACGAGCAGTACTTC,CASSWGSYEQYF
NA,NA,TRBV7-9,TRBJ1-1,TGTGCCAGCAGCTCCGAGATTAACACTGAAGCTTTCTTT,CASSSEINTEAFF
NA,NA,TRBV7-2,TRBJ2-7,TGTGCCAGCAGCCCTCCGTTTTTGGGACGGAGCTACGAGCAGTACTTC,CASSPPFLGRSYEQYF
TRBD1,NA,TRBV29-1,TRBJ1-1,TGCAGCACCCGGGACAGGGGGGTTGAAGCTTTCTTT,CSTRDRGVEAFF
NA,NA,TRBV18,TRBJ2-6,TGTGCCAGCTCACCAGGGGTCTCTGGGGCCAACGTCCTGACTTTC,CASSPGVSGANVLTF
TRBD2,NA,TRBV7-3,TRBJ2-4,TGTGCCAGCTCCCCCTCGGGACTAGCGGGGGTAGCCAAAAACATTCAGTACTTC,CASSPSGLAGVAKNIQYF
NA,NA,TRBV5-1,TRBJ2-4,TGCGCCAGCAGCTCGGTGGACGGCGGGGACATTCAGTACTTC,CASSSVDGGDIQYF
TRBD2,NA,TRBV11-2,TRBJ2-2,TGTGCCAGCAGCTTCCCTTGGACTAGCGGGAGGGGACGGGAGCTGTTTTTT,CASSFPWTSGRGRELFF
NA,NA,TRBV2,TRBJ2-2,TGTGCCAGCAGTGAATGGGCGGGAATAACCGGGGAGCTGTTTTTT,CASSEWAGITGELFF
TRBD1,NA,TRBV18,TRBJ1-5,TGTGCCAGCTCACCTACGACAGGGGAAAATCAGCCCCAGCATTTT,CASSPTTGENQPQHF
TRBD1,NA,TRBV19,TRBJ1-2,TGTGCCAGTAGTAGTGCGCGTTACGGGGACAGGCGAACCTATGGCTACACCTTC,CASSSARYGDRRTYGYTF
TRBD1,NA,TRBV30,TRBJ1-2,TGTGCCTGGAGATCGTACGGGACAGCGAACTATGGCTACACCTTC,CAWRSYGTANYGYTF
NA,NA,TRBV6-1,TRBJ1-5,TGTGCCAGCAGTGAAGCGCTCCCGCAGGGACAGCCCCAGCATTTT,CASSEALPQGQPQHF
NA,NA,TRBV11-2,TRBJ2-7,TGTGCCAGCAGCCCAGGGGGAGGGGGGACCAAGCAGTACTTC,CASSPGGGGTKQYF
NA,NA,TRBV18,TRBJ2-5,TGTGCCAGCTCACCAGACAGGTCAGGGGAGACCCAGTACTTC,CASSPDRSGETQYF
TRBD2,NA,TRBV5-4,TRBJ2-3,TGTGCCAGCAGCTTCCGGACTAGCGGGAGCACAGATACGCAGTATTTT,CASSFRTSGSTDTQYF
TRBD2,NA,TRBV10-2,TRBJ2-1,TGCGCCAGCAGTGATACTAGCGGGAGGGCCCAGTTCTTC,CASSDTSGRAQFF
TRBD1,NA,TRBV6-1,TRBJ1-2,TGTGCCAGCAGTCTAGGACAGGGGCCCTACTATGGCTACACCTTC,CASSLGQGPYYGYTF
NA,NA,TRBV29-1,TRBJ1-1,TGCAGCGTCGGCGGTCCGGATGAAGCTTTCTTT,CSVGGPDEAFF
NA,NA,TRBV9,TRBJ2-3,TGTGCCAGCATCCTGGACGCACTCACAGATACGCAGTATTTT,CASILDALTDTQYF
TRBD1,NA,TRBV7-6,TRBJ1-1,TGTGCCAGCAGCACCGGGACAGGGGGAACTGAAGCTTTCTTT,CASSTGTGGTEAFF
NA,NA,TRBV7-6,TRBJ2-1,TGTGCCAGCAGCTTTCAACCGGACAATGAGCAGTTCTTC,CASSFQPDNEQFF
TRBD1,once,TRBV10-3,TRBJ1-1,TGTGCCATCAGTGCCTCACAGGGGCAGGAAGCTTTCTTT,CAISASQGQEAFF
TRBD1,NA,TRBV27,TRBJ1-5,TGTGCCAGCAGCACGATAGGACAGGGACCTGATCAGCCCCAGCATTTT,CASSTIGQGPDQPQHF
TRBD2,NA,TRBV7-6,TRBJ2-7,TGTGCCAGCAGCTCAGAGGTCCTAGCGGGAGGAAACGAGCAGTACTTC,CASSSEVLAGGNEQYF
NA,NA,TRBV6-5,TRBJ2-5,TGTGCCAGCAGTTATTACGACCGCAGCCTACAGTACTTC,CASSYYDRSLQYF
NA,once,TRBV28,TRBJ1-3,TGTGCCAGCAGCGCCCGACGCTCTCTTGGAAACACCATATATTTT,CASSARRSLGNTIYF